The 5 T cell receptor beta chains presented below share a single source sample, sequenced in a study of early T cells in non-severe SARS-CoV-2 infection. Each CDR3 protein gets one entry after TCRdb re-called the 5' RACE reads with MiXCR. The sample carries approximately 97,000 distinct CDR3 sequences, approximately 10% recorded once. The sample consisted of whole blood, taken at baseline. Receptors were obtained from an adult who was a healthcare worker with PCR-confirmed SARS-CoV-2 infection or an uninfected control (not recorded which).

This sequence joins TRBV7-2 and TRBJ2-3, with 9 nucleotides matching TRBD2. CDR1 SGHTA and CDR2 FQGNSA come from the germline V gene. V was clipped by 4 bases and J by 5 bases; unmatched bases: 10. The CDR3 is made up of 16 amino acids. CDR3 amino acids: CASSSLRGRGGDTQYF. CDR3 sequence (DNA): TGTGCCAGCAGCTCCCTTCGCGGGAGGGGGGGAGATACGCAGTATTTT.

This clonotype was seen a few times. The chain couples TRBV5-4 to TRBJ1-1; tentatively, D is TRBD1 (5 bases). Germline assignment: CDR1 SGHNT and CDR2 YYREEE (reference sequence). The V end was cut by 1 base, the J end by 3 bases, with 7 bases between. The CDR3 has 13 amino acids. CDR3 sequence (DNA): TGTGCCAGCAGCTTGCCGACAGACACTGAAGCTTTCTTT. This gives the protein CASSLPTDTEAFF.

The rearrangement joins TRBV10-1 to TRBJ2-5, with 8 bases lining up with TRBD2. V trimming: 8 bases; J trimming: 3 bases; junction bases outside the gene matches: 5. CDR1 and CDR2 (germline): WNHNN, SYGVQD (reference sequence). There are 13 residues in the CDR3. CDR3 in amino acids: CASQLAAKETQYF. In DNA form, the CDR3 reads TGCGCCAGCCAACTAGCGGCGAAAGAGACCCAGTACTTC.

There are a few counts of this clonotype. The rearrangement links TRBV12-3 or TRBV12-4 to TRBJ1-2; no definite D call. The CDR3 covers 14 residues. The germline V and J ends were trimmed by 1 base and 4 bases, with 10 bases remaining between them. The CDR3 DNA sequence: TGTGCCAGCAGTTTAGGTGGCGGCGTCTATGGCTACACCTTC. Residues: CASSLGGGVYGYTF.

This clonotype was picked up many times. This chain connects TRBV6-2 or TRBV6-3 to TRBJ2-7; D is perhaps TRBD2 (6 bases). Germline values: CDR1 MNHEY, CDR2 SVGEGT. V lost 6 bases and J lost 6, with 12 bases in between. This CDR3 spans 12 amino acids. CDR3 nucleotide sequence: TGTGCCAGCAGATCGGACTACCTCGAGCAGTACTTC. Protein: CASRSDYLEQYF.